This passage covers 12 T cell receptor beta chains from one sample sequenced in a study of CD4+ T cells in melanoma (dated by TCRdb to between 2020 and 2023). The library was built by means of the immunoSEQ multiplex PCR assay. The source is immuneACCESS, and TCRdb retained only in-frame sequences with V and J called. Part of the clones is not carried over; for the studies checked, unresolved V genes explain less than half of this, and the remainder is unexplained. In all, the sample holds 10,000 or so clones, and around 70% of those were seen once. In total, the top ten clones hold 14% of the sample. The material sequenced was cells from a culture (not recorded whether cultured in vitro). These receptor sequences come from a human donor with melanoma.

The rearrangement links TRBV7-3 to TRBJ2-1; TRBD2 matches at 10 bases. V trimming: 2 bases; J trimming: 9 bases; junction bases outside the gene matches: 10. Germline assignment: CDR1 SGHTA and CDR2 FQGTGA. The CDR3 runs to 16 residues. This CDR3 is CASSLASSGGIGEQFF. Here the CDR3 DNA reads TGTGCCAGCAGCTTAGCCTCTAGCGGGGGAATAGGTGAGCAGTTCTTC.

This chain connects TRBV6-1 to TRBJ2-7; 13 bases match TRBD2. V shed 5 bases and J 4 bases; nucleotides not matched to a gene: 5. Germline V CDR1 and CDR2: MNHNS, SASEGT. This CDR3 comprises 15 residues. The CDR3 region is CASSPTSGGLYEQYF. In nucleotides, the CDR3 is TGTGCCAGCAGTCCGACTAGCGGGGGGTTATACGAGCAGTACTTC.

The rearrangement joins TRBV4-1 to TRBJ2-7; either TRBD1 or TRBD2 may fit D (6 bases each). Germline loops: CDR1 MGHRA, CDR2 YSYEKL. This CDR3 has 16 residues. The V and J ends lost 3 bases and 2 bases respectively, with 17 bases between them. CDR3 region: CASSHLRGRGAYEQYF. CDR3 nucleotide sequence: TGCGCCAGCAGCCACCTCCGGGGAAGGGGGGCCTACGAGCAGTACTTC.

This clone was picked up a small number of times. The chain couples TRBV6-5 to TRBJ1-5; no firm D call. The V end was cut by 6 bases, the J end by 0 bases, with 9 bases between. The germline gives CDR1 MNHEY, CDR2 SVGAGI. This CDR3 contains 14 residues. In DNA form, the CDR3 reads TGTGCCAGCAGATTAGGGCGTAGCAATCAGCCCCAGCATTTT. Translated: CASRLGRSNQPQHF.

The chain uses TRBV29-1 and TRBJ2-3; TRBD2 is a possible D gene (6 bases). CDR1 is SQVTM and CDR2 is ANQGSEA in the germline V gene. This CDR3 has 14 amino acids. The V and J ends lost 6 bases and 0 bases respectively, with 13 bases between them. The CDR3 nucleotides are TGCAGCGTACAAATTAGCGGCAGCACAGATACGCAGTATTTT. This sequence encodes CSVQISGSTDTQYF.

This clone was detected once. The genes are TRBV18 and TRBJ1-1; possibly TRBD1 for D (5 bases). Per the germline V gene, CDR1 is KGHSH and CDR2 is LQKENI. The CDR3 has 15 residues. Trimming cost V 2 bases and J 8 bases, with 18 bases left between them. Here the CDR3 DNA reads TGTGCCAGCTCACCAGAGGGGCGATCCCTCGTGGAAGCTTTCTTT. Protein sequence: CASSPEGRSLVEAFF. The full variable domain, rest sourced from reference TRBV18 and TRBJ1-1, is NAGVMQNPRHLVRRRGQEARLRCSPMKGHSHVYWYRQLPEEGLKFMVYLQKENIIDESGMPKERFSAEFPKEGPSILRIQQVVRGDSAAYFCASSPEGRSLVEAFFGQGTRLTVV.

A note on this clone: This likely reflects a read error, since a far larger clone is one base away. The same CDR3 arises from other DNA sequences in this sample as well. This chain links TRBV7-9 with TRBJ2-5; either TRBD1 or TRBD2 may supply D (5 bases each). The ends were cut back, 5 bases at V and 5 bases at J, with 18 bases in the middle. CDR1 and CDR2 (germline): SEHNR, FQNEAQ (reference sequence). The CDR3 extends over 15 amino acids. In nucleotides, the CDR3 is TGTGCCAGCAGCCTCGGGGCCGGGGTTCGGGAGACCCAGTACTTC. Its protein product is CASSLGAGVRETQYF.

The J gene is TRBJ1-5, the V gene TRBV6-5; tentative D call: TRBD1 (5 bases). Trimming took off 8 bases at V and 7 bases at J, with 15 bases between the two ends. There are 13 residues in the CDR3. Germline V lookup: CDR1 MNHEY, CDR2 SVGAGI. As DNA, the CDR3 is TGTGCCAGCGGGCAGGGTGCACGGCAGCCCCAGCATTTT. It is translated as CASGQGARQPQHF.

A few counts support this clone. This chain links TRBV5-1 with TRBJ1-2, with a possible D match to TRBD1 (5 bases). The germline CDR1 and CDR2 sequences are SGHRS and YFSETQ. The CDR3 extends over 15 amino acids. Trimming left V 5 bases short and J 1 base short, with 15 bases between. CDR3 loop: CASRPVGRGNYGYTF. The DNA of the CDR3 is TGCGCCAGCAGGCCTGTGGGGCGGGGTAACTATGGCTACACCTTC.

This clone was recorded once. The V gene is TRBV4-1, the J gene TRBJ1-2, with TRBD1 as a possible D gene (5 bases). Trimming took 4 bases from V and 6 from J, leaving 18 bases between them. The CDR3 totals 15 residues. CDR1 is MGHRA, CDR2 YSYEKL, per germline. This CDR3 is CASSPGPGPRNGYTF. The CDR3 coding sequence is TGCGCCAGCAGCCCGGGACCGGGACCCCGGAATGGCTACACCTTC.

The J gene is TRBJ1-2, the V gene TRBV6-5, with D perhaps TRBD1 (6 bases). Germline CDR1 reads MNHEY; CDR2 reads SVGAGI. V was shortened by 5 bases and J by 5 bases, with 15 bases between the two germline ends. This CDR3 has 14 residues. This CDR3 is CASSEDSLGYGYTF. The CDR3, as DNA: TGTGCCAGCAGTGAGGACAGCTTAGGGTATGGCTACACCTTC.

The chain carries TRBV6-6 and TRBJ2-5; no clear D gene. Germline values: CDR1 MNHNY, CDR2 SVGAGI (reference sequence). V was pared by 4 bases and J by 2 bases, with 11 bases between. The CDR3 is made up of 14 amino acids. Written as DNA, the CDR3 is TGTGCCAGCAGTTCACATGACCGACAAGAGACCCAGTACTTC. Its translation: CASSSHDRQETQYF.